This T cell receptor beta chain derives from a study of shared clonotypes between healthy human individuals. Assay used: immunoSEQ multiplex PCR; TCRdb lists only in-frame clones, some missing. The sample records about 2.4 million clones, approximately 90% being singletons. Sequenced input: naive CD4+ T cells sorted from blood. Subset indicated: CD45RA+ positively selected. The TCR comes from a man aged 18 to 30 in good health.

This CDR3 is CAWSVIVTGELFF. The CDR3 DNA reads TGTGCCTGGAGTGTAATAGTCACCGGGGAGCTGTTTTTT. The chain recombines TRBV30 with TRBJ2-2; D is ambiguous. V dropped 0 bases and J dropped 4 bases, with 6 bases sitting between them. The CDR3 sequence is 13 residues long. Germline CDR1 and CDR2: GTSNPN and SVGIG (reference sequence).